This record concerns one T cell receptor (beta chain) sequence. In germline, CDR1 is PRHDT, CDR2 FYEKMQ (reference sequence). The CDR3 covers 19 residues. The V and J ends lost 2 bases and 0 bases respectively, with 19 bases between them. The data originate from a study of shared clonotypes between healthy human individuals. Study summary: For every donor, three CD4 naive, three CD4 memory, two CD8 naive and one CD8 memory plates were used.

TCRdb keeps only in-frame clones here, not all; method: immunoSEQ multiplex PCR. The sample lists 110,000 or so clones; around 71% were seen once. Sequenced: memory CD8+ T cells sorted from blood. Indicated subset: CD45RO+ cells pooled with CCR7-negative TemRA cells. V gene TRBV13 combines with J gene TRBJ1-4, with unresolved D. The TCR comes from a woman aged 25 to 45 in good health. The CDR3 is CASSLNAGWEIATNEKLFF. DNA of the CDR3: TGTGCCAGCAGCTTAAACGCGGGCTGGGAAATTGCAACTAATGAAAAACTGTTTTTT.